This is a list of T cell receptor beta chains from one sample in a study of CD8+CD57+ T cells in acquired aplastic anemia. TCRdb reanalysed the reads using MiXCR and keeps one entry per CDR3 protein. The data hold 250,000 to 350,000 distinct CDR3 sequences, with approximately 57% observed a single time. The sample taken for sequencing was sorted CD4+, CD8+, or CD8+CD57+ T cells (not recorded which) from PBMCs. These receptors were taken from a human donor with severe aplastic anemia or a healthy control (not recorded which). The CDR3 runs from the conserved cysteine through the conserved F or W. A D gene is named only where the DNA matches it firmly. Clone size is shown for a subset of rows, as once, few, many or a class of expanded clone.

CDR3,DNA,J,size,D,V
CASSPGTSLLDTQYF,TGTGCCAGCAGCCCCGGGACTAGCCTACTAGATACGCAGTATTTT,TRBJ2-3,many,TRBD2,TRBV11-3
CSAMPGSYGYTF,TGCAGTGCGATGCCTGGGAGCTATGGCTACACCTTC,TRBJ1-2,few,NA,TRBV20-1
CSARDLATTQYF,TGCAGTGCTAGAGATCTAGCCACTACGCAGTATTTT,TRBJ2-3,NA,NA,TRBV20-1
CASSATSGYEQYF,TGTGCCAGCAGCGCCACTAGCGGGTACGAGCAGTACTTC,TRBJ2-7,NA,TRBD2,TRBV7-2
CASSELGQGHEQYF,TGTGCCAGCAGTGAACTGGGACAGGGTCACGAGCAGTACTTC,TRBJ2-7,few,TRBD1,TRBV2
CASSGWGARTYTLYEQYF,TGTGCCAGCAGTGGTTGGGGGGCCCGAACCTACACCCTGTACGAGCAGTACTTC,TRBJ2-7,NA,NA,TRBV2
CASSEVGGTPQYF,TGTGCCAGCAGTGAGGTAGGGGGCACGCCCCAGTACTTC,TRBJ2-5,NA,TRBD1,TRBV6-4
CATSRGASGISTDTQYF,TGTGCCACCAGCAGAGGGGCTAGCGGGATTAGCACAGATACGCAGTATTTT,TRBJ2-3,few,TRBD2,TRBV15
CASSFPGSEAFF,TGTGCCAGCAGTTTTCCAGGATCAGAAGCTTTCTTT,TRBJ1-1,NA,NA,TRBV9
CSAAGTVSYNELFF,TGCAGTGCCGCCGGGACAGTCTCCTACAATGAGCTGTTTTTT,TRBJ2-2,NA,TRBD1,TRBV20-1
CSAERQNTEAFF,TGCAGCGCCGAACGACAGAACACTGAAGCTTTCTTT,TRBJ1-1,NA,NA,TRBV29-1
CASSWTGTGDTGELFF,TGCGCCAGCAGCTGGACCGGGACAGGGGACACCGGGGAGCTGTTTTTT,TRBJ2-2,NA,TRBD1,TRBV5-1
CASSQVGTGGSPLHF,TGTGCCAGCAGCCAAGTCGGGACAGGGGGTTCACCCCTCCACTTT,TRBJ1-6,NA,TRBD1,TRBV3-1
CASSQARGGLGYGYTF,TGCGCCAGCAGCCAAGCGAGGGGGGGATTGGGCTATGGCTACACCTTC,TRBJ1-2,NA,NA,TRBV4-3
CATSDTKTYEQYF,TGTGCCACCAGTGATACAAAGACCTACGAGCAGTACTTC,TRBJ2-7,few,NA,TRBV24-1
CSARDPGDSNQPQHF,TGCAGTGCTAGAGATCCCGGGGACAGCAATCAGCCCCAGCATTTT,TRBJ1-5,NA,NA,TRBV20-1
CSARTDMNTGELFF,TGCAGTGCTCGGACTGATATGAACACCGGGGAGCTGTTTTTT,TRBJ2-2,NA,NA,TRBV20-1
CASSLVAGAGELFF,TGTGCCAGCAGCTTAGTTGCCGGGGCCGGGGAGCTGTTTTTT,TRBJ2-2,NA,NA,TRBV7-2
CASSSADNEQFF,TGTGCCAGCAGCTCCGCAGACAATGAGCAGTTCTTC,TRBJ2-1,NA,NA,TRBV7-3
CASSYRQRNNSPLHF,TGTGCCAGCAGTTACCGACAGAGAAATAATTCACCCCTCCACTTT,TRBJ1-6,many,NA,TRBV6-5
CSARPAGGRETQYF,TGCAGTGCTAGACCTGCGGGGGGGCGTGAGACCCAGTACTTC,TRBJ2-5,NA,TRBD2,TRBV20-1
CASSLVGAFGNTIYF,TGCGCCAGCAGCTTGGTCGGGGCTTTTGGAAACACCATATATTTT,TRBJ1-3,many,NA,TRBV5-1
CSASRGDPYEQYF,TGCAGTGCTAGTAGAGGGGATCCGTACGAGCAGTACTTC,TRBJ2-7,once,NA,TRBV20-1
CASSADYNEQFF,TGTGCCAGCAGCGCCGACTACAATGAGCAGTTCTTC,TRBJ2-1,NA,NA,TRBV9